Only a few counts were recorded for the clone carrying this TCR beta chain. These data originate in a study of blood T cell repertoires in COVID-19. Study details: The United States, Italy and Spain supplied acute and convalescent COVID-19 samples.

Clones were sequenced by immunoSEQ multiplex PCR, and TCRdb holds only the in-frame ones, with some missing. In the table there are tens of thousands of clones, around 75% of which are singletons. This CDR3 has 17 residues. Germline V CDR1 and CDR2: SGHRS, YFSETQ. V trimming: 0 bases; J trimming: 4 bases; junction bases outside the gene matches: 4. Sequenced sample: peripheral blood. This receptor was taken from a human donor in a cohort sampled during active COVID-19. The V and J genes are TRBV5-1 and TRBJ2-2; TRBD2 agrees at 12 bases. The CDR3 is CASSLDLAGGVTGELFF. Written as DNA, the CDR3 is TGCGCCAGCAGCTTGGACCTAGCGGGAGGGGTCACCGGGGAGCTGTTTTTT.